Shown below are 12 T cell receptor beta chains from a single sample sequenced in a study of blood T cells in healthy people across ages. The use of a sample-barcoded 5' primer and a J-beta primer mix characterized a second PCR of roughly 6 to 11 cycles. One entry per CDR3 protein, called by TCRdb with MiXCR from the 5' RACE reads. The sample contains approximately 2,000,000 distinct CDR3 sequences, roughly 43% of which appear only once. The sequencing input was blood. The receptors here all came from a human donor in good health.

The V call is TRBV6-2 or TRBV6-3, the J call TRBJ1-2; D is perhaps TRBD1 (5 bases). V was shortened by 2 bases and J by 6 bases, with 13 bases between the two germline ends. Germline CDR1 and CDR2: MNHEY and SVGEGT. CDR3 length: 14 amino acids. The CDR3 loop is CASSYISQGDGYTF. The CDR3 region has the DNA TGTGCCAGCAGTTACATCTCGCAGGGAGATGGCTACACCTTC.

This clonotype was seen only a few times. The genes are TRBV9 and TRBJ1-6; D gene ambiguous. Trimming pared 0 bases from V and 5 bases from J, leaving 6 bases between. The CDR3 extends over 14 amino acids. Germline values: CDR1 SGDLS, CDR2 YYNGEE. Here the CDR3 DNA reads TGTGCCAGCAGCGTAGCCACAGATAATTCACCCCTCCACTTT. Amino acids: CASSVATDNSPLHF.

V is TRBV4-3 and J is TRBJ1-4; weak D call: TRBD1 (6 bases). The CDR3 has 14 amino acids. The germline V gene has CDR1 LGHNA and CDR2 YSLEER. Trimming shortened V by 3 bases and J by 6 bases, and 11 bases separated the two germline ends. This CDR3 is CASSQGAEDEKLFF. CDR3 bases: TGCGCCAGCAGCCAGGGGGCGGAAGATGAAAAACTGTTTTTT.

CDR3 sequence: CSANPRMGNQETQYF. The CDR3, as DNA: TGCAGTGCGAACCCGAGGATGGGGAACCAAGAGACCCAGTACTTC. The rearrangement joins TRBV20-1 to TRBJ2-5; D gene ambiguous. This CDR3 is built from 15 residues. Trimming removed 6 bases at V and 0 bases at J, with 17 bases between. CDR1 is DFQATT and CDR2 is SNEGSKA in the germline V gene (reference sequence).

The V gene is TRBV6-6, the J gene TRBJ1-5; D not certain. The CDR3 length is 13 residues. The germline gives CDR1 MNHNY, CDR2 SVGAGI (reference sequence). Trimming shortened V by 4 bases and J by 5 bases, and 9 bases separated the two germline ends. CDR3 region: CASSSRVYQPQHF. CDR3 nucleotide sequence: TGTGCCAGCAGTTCCCGGGTGTATCAGCCCCAGCATTTT.

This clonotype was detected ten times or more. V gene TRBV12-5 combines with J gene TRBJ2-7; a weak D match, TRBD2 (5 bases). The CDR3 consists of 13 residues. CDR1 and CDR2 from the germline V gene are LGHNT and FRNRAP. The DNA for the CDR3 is TGTGCCAGCGGTCTTGGCGGAACTTACGAGCAGTACTTC. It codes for CASGLGGTYEQYF.

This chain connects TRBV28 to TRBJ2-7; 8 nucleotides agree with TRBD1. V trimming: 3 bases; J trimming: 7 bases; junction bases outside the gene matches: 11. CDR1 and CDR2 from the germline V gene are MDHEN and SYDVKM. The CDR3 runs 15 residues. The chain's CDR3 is CASSFLPGQDREQYF. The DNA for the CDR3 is TGTGCCAGCAGTTTCCTGCCGGGACAGGATAGGGAGCAGTACTTC.

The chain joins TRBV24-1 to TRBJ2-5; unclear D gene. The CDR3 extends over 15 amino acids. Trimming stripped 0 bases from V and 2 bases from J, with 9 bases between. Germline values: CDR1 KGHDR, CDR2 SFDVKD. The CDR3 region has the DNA TGTGCCACCAGTGATTTGGATGGGTATCAAGAGACCCAGTACTTC. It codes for CATSDLDGYQETQYF.

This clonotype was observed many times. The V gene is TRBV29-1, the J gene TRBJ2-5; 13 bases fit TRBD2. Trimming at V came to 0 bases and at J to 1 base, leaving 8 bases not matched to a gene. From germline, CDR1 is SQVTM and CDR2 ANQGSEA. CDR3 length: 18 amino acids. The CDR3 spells CSVEDLGLAGRFQETQYF. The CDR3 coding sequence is TGCAGCGTTGAAGATCTGGGACTAGCGGGGAGATTCCAAGAGACCCAGTACTTC.

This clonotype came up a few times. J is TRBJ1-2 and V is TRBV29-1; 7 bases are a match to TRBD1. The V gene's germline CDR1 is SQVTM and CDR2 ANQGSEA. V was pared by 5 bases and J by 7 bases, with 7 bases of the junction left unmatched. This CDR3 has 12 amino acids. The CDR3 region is CSVNRGRRGYTF. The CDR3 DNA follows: TGCAGCGTTAATAGGGGGCGACGTGGCTACACCTTC.

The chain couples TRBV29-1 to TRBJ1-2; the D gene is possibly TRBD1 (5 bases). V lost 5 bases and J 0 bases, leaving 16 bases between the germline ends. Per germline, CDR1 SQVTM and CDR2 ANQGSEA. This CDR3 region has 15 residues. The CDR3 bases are TGCAGCGTTTTTGGCCGGGGGGAAGCTAACTATGGCTACACCTTC. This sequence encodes CSVFGRGEANYGYTF. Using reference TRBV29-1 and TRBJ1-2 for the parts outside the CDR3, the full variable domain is SAVISQKPSRDICQRGTSLTIQCQVDSQVTMMFWYRQQPGQSLTLIATANQGSEATYESGFVIDKFPISRPNLTFSTLTVSNMSPEDSSIYLCSVFGRGEANYGYTFGSGTRLTVV.

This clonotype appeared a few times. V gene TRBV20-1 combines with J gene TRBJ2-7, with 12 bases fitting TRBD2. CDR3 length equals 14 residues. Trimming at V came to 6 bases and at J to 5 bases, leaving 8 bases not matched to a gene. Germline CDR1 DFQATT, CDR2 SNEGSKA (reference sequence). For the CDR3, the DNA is TGCAGTGCGGGGGGACTAGCGGGTCGAGACGAGCAGTACTTC. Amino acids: CSAGGLAGRDEQYF.